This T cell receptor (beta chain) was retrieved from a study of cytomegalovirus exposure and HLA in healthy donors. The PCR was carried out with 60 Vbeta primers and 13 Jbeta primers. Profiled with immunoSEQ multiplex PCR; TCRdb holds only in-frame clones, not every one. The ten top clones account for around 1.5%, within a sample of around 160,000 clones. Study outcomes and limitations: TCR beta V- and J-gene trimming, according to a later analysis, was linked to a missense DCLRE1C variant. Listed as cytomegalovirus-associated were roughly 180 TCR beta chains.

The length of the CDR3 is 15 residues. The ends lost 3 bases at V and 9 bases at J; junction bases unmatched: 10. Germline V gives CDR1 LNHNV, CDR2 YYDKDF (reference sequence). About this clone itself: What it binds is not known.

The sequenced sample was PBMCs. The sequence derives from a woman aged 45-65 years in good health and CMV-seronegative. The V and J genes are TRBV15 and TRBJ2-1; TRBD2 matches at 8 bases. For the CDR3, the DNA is TGTGCCACCAGCAGTATGGGACTAGAGTCTGGTGAGCAGTTCTTC. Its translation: CATSSMGLESGEQFF.